The rows below give T cell receptor beta chains drawn from one sample of a study of T cell responses to AZD1222 COVID-19 vaccine. Data came from immunoSEQ multiplex PCR; TCRdb stores just in-frame clones and leaves some out. The profile covers tens of thousands of clones, with around 87% appearing a single time and roughly 2.7% taken by the ten largest. The input for sequencing was peripheral blood, taken 28 days after the second AZD1222 dose. All receptors derive from an adult who received the AZD1222 COVID-19 vaccine. Both conserved end residues are trimmed from each CDR3. Fields, in order: CDR3 length, J gene, D gene, V gene, CDR3 protein. The D gene is left open where the match is weak.

cdr3_length: 14; j_call: TRBJ2-2; d_call: TRBD2; v_call: TRBV9; cdr3_aa: ASSVEGGGATGELF
cdr3_length: 13; j_call: TRBJ2-7; d_call: .; v_call: TRBV9; cdr3_aa: ASSVAPLGPYEQY
cdr3_length: 13; j_call: TRBJ2-1; d_call: TRBD1; v_call: TRBV30; cdr3_aa: AWSHGQGFHNEQF
cdr3_length: 11; j_call: TRBJ1-2; d_call: .; v_call: TRBV18; cdr3_aa: ASSPDLDHGYT
cdr3_length: 14; j_call: TRBJ2-7; d_call: .; v_call: TRBV6-6; cdr3_aa: ASSYSGDPVPLEQY
cdr3_length: 15; j_call: TRBJ2-6; d_call: .; v_call: TRBV7-6; cdr3_aa: ASSHSDSSSGANVLT
cdr3_length: 14; j_call: TRBJ1-2; d_call: .; v_call: TRBV7-9; cdr3_aa: ASSLSSWGTNYGYT
cdr3_length: 11; j_call: TRBJ1-2; d_call: TRBD1; v_call: TRBV6-5; cdr3_aa: ASRPHRGGGYT
cdr3_length: 13; j_call: TRBJ2-7; d_call: .; v_call: TRBV19; cdr3_aa: ASSRTLGDLHEQY
cdr3_length: 9; j_call: TRBJ1-1; d_call: .; v_call: TRBV11-2; cdr3_aa: ASTRGVEAF
cdr3_length: 12; j_call: TRBJ2-7; d_call: TRBD1; v_call: TRBV6-5; cdr3_aa: ASSYLRDSYEQY
cdr3_length: 11; j_call: TRBJ1-2; d_call: .; v_call: TRBV5-3; cdr3_aa: ARSLTGSDGYT
cdr3_length: 11; j_call: TRBJ1-1; d_call: TRBD1; v_call: TRBV29-1; cdr3_aa: SGDSALRTEAF
cdr3_length: 14; j_call: TRBJ2-3; d_call: .; v_call: TRBV13; cdr3_aa: ASSFTTGQSTDTQY
cdr3_length: 14; j_call: TRBJ2-6; d_call: .; v_call: TRBV3-1/TRBV3-2; cdr3_aa: ASSQDRGSGANVLT
cdr3_length: 15; j_call: TRBJ1-4; d_call: TRBD1; v_call: TRBV5-1; cdr3_aa: ASSTGQQGGIGEKLF
cdr3_length: 12; j_call: TRBJ1-5; d_call: .; v_call: TRBV2; cdr3_aa: ASSGDRSNQPQH
cdr3_length: 12; j_call: TRBJ2-4; d_call: .; v_call: TRBV6-5; cdr3_aa: ASRNSDRTDIQY
cdr3_length: 9; j_call: TRBJ1-2; d_call: .; v_call: TRBV6-5; cdr3_aa: ASRGTDGYT
cdr3_length: 10; j_call: TRBJ2-3; d_call: .; v_call: TRBV27; cdr3_aa: ANVQGTDTQY
cdr3_length: 13; j_call: TRBJ1-2; d_call: TRBD1; v_call: TRBV18; cdr3_aa: ASSPTAGQGYGYT
cdr3_length: 13; j_call: TRBJ1-5; d_call: TRBD1; v_call: TRBV2; cdr3_aa: ASSRDRHSNQPQH
cdr3_length: 13; j_call: TRBJ1-4; d_call: TRBD1; v_call: TRBV30; cdr3_aa: AWSIKTGFNEKLF
cdr3_length: 10; j_call: TRBJ1-3; d_call: .; v_call: TRBV27; cdr3_aa: ASSSPGNTIY
cdr3_length: 12; j_call: TRBJ1-5; d_call: .; v_call: TRBV19; cdr3_aa: ASMGTHSNQPQH
cdr3_length: 14; j_call: TRBJ2-2; d_call: .; v_call: TRBV7-3; cdr3_aa: ASSLGGGQNTGELF
cdr3_length: 12; j_call: TRBJ2-3; d_call: .; v_call: TRBV19; cdr3_aa: ASSKGSRLDTQY
cdr3_length: 14; j_call: TRBJ1-4; d_call: TRBD1; v_call: TRBV7-9; cdr3_aa: ASSLPRQGANEKLF
cdr3_length: 12; j_call: TRBJ1-4; d_call: TRBD1; v_call: TRBV7-9; cdr3_aa: ASRPGTGGEKLF
cdr3_length: 10; j_call: TRBJ2-7; d_call: .; v_call: TRBV9; cdr3_aa: ASSNSVVCWY
cdr3_length: 11; j_call: TRBJ1-5; d_call: .; v_call: TRBV7-9; cdr3_aa: ASSSRGSQPQH
cdr3_length: 14; j_call: TRBJ1-1; d_call: .; v_call: TRBV12-5; cdr3_aa: ASGLVRPGVETEAF
cdr3_length: 13; j_call: TRBJ1-2; d_call: .; v_call: TRBV15; cdr3_aa: ATSREGLLPVGYT
cdr3_length: 10; j_call: TRBJ1-3; d_call: .; v_call: TRBV6-2/TRBV6-3; cdr3_aa: ASSPTEDTIY
cdr3_length: 14; j_call: TRBJ2-6; d_call: .; v_call: TRBV6-1; cdr3_aa: ASSEDSGSGANVLT
cdr3_length: 11; j_call: TRBJ2-1; d_call: .; v_call: TRBV20-1; cdr3_aa: SASLDLVPFPF
cdr3_length: 10; j_call: TRBJ2-7; d_call: .; v_call: TRBV6-6; cdr3_aa: ASKVTDYEQY
cdr3_length: 12; j_call: TRBJ2-5; d_call: TRBD2; v_call: TRBV3-1/TRBV3-2; cdr3_aa: ASSPPGLAETQY
cdr3_length: 15; j_call: TRBJ2-1; d_call: .; v_call: TRBV11-2; cdr3_aa: ASTQTMGPFSDNEQF
cdr3_length: 13; j_call: TRBJ2-4; d_call: .; v_call: TRBV10-1; cdr3_aa: ASSENGQMKNIQY
cdr3_length: 13; j_call: TRBJ1-6; d_call: .; v_call: TRBV6-5; cdr3_aa: ASSLEQGHNSPLH
cdr3_length: 12; j_call: TRBJ1-1; d_call: .; v_call: TRBV6-5; cdr3_aa: ASSYNLVNTEAF
cdr3_length: 11; j_call: TRBJ1-5; d_call: .; v_call: TRBV12-3/TRBV12-4; cdr3_aa: ASSVDTYQPQH
cdr3_length: 13; j_call: TRBJ1-5; d_call: .; v_call: TRBV6-5; cdr3_aa: ASRHGPYSNQPQH
cdr3_length: 11; j_call: TRBJ2-7; d_call: TRBD2; v_call: TRBV29-1; cdr3_aa: SGRLAGGYEQY
cdr3_length: 13; j_call: TRBJ2-5; d_call: .; v_call: TRBV3-1/TRBV3-2; cdr3_aa: ASSQGGPRAETQY
cdr3_length: 13; j_call: TRBJ1-2; d_call: .; v_call: TRBV4-2; cdr3_aa: ASSQAPGAGYGYT
cdr3_length: 13; j_call: TRBJ2-7; d_call: .; v_call: TRBV27; cdr3_aa: ASSRTGTLSYEQY
cdr3_length: 13; j_call: TRBJ1-2; d_call: .; v_call: TRBV6-5; cdr3_aa: ASTPGGQGPYGYT
cdr3_length: 17; j_call: TRBJ2-3; d_call: TRBD2; v_call: TRBV7-9; cdr3_aa: ASSLLRGTSGRAVDTQY
cdr3_length: 11; j_call: TRBJ2-3; d_call: TRBD2; v_call: TRBV5-1; cdr3_aa: ASRTSGGDTQY
cdr3_length: 12; j_call: TRBJ1-2; d_call: .; v_call: TRBV9; cdr3_aa: ASSVTGMDYGYT
cdr3_length: 11; j_call: TRBJ1-1; d_call: .; v_call: TRBV19; cdr3_aa: ATKYSPNTEAF
cdr3_length: 11; j_call: TRBJ1-5; d_call: TRBD1; v_call: TRBV12-3/TRBV12-4; cdr3_aa: ASTTGGTGAQH
cdr3_length: 12; j_call: TRBJ2-1; d_call: .; v_call: TRBV9; cdr3_aa: ASSVTRVSNEQF
cdr3_length: 12; j_call: TRBJ2-7; d_call: .; v_call: TRBV13; cdr3_aa: ASSLAGWGAEQY
cdr3_length: 13; j_call: TRBJ1-5; d_call: TRBD1; v_call: TRBV7-2; cdr3_aa: ASSLESGGVQPQH
cdr3_length: 13; j_call: TRBJ2-1; d_call: TRBD1; v_call: TRBV6-4; cdr3_aa: ASSKQGASSDEQF
cdr3_length: 13; j_call: TRBJ2-7; d_call: .; v_call: TRBV7-6; cdr3_aa: ASSAGGNPTYEQY
cdr3_length: 14; j_call: TRBJ1-2; d_call: .; v_call: TRBV30; cdr3_aa: AWSPTGPITNYGYT